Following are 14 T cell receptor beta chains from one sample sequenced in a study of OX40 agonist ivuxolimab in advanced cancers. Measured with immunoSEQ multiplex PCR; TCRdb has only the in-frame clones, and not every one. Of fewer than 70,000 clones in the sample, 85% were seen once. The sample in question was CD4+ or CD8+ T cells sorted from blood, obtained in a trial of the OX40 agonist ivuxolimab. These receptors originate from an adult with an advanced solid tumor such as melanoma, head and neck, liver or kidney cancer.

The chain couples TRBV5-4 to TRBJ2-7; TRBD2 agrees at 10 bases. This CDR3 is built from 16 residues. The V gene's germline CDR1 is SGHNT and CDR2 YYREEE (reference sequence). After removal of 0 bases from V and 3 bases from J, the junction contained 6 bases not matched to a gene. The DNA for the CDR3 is TGTGCCAGCAGCTTGGGGCTAGCGGGAGTTCACTACGAGCAGTACTTC. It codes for CASSLGLAGVHYEQYF.

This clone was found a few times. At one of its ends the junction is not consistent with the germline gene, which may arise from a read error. The CDR3 bases are TGTGCCAGCAGCTTCACTCAAACTGAGGCTTTCTTT. Its translation: CASSFTQTEAFF. The genes are TRBV11-2 and TRBJ1-1; D gene uncertain. Germline V gene data show CDR1 as SGHAT and CDR2 as FQNNGV. This CDR3 contains 12 residues.

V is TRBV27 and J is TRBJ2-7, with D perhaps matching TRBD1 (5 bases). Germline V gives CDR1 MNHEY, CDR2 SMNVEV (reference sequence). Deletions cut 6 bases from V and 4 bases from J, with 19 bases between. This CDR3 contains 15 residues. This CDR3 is CASRSKGKGAYEQYF. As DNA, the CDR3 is TGTGCCAGCAGATCCAAAGGGAAAGGGGCTTACGAGCAGTACTTC.

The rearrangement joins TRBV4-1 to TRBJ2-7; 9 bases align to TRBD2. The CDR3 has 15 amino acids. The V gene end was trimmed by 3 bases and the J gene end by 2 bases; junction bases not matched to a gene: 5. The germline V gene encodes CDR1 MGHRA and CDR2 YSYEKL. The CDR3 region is CASSQTSGFTYEQYF. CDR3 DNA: TGCGCCAGCAGCCAGACTAGCGGCTTTACCTACGAGCAGTACTTC.

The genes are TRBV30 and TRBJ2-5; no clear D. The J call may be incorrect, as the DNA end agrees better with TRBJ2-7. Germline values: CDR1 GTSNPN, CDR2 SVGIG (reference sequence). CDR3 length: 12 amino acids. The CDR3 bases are TGTGCCTGGAGTTTTAGCTCCTACGAGCAGTACTTC. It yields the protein CAWSFSSYEQYF.

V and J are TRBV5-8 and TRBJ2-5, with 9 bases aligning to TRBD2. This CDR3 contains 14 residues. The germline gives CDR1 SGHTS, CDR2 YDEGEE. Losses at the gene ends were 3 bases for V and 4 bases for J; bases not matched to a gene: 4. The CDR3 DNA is TGTGCCAGCAGCTCGCGGGGGGGCGGAGAGACCCAGTACTTC. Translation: CASSSRGGGETQYF.

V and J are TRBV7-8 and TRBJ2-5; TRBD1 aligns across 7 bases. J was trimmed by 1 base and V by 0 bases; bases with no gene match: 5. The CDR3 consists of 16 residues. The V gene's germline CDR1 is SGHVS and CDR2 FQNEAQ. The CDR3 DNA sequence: TGTGCCAGCAGCTTAGCCGGGACAGTTTTCCAAGAGACCCAGTACTTC. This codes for CASSLAGTVFQETQYF.

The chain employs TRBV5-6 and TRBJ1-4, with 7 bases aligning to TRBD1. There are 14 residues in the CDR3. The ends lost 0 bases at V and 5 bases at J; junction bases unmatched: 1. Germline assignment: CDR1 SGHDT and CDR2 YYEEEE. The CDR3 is CASSLAQGNEKLFF. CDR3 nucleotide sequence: TGTGCCAGCAGCTTGGCACAGGGGAATGAAAAACTGTTTTTT.

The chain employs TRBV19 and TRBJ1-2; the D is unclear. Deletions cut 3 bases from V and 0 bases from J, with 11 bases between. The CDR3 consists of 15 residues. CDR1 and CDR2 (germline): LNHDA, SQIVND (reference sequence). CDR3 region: CASSMPERPNYGYTF. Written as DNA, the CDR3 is TGTGCCAGTAGTATGCCGGAACGCCCTAACTATGGCTACACCTTC.

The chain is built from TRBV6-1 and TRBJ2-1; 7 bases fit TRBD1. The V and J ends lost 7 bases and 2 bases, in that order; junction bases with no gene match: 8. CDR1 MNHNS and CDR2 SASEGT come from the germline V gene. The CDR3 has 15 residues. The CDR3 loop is CASTPGQRAYNEQFF. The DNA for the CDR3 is TGTGCCAGCACCCCGGGACAGCGAGCCTACAATGAGCAGTTCTTC.

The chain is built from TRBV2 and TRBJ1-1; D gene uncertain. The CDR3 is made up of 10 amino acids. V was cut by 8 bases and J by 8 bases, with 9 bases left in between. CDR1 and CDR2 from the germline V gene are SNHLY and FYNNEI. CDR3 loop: CASRRAEAFF. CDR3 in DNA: TGTGCCAGCCGGAGGGCAGAAGCTTTCTTT.

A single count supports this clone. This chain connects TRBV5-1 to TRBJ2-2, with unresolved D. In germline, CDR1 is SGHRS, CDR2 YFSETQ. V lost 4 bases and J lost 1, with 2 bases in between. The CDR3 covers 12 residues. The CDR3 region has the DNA TGCGCCAGCAGCGAGAACACCGGGGAGCTGTTTTTT. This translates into CASSENTGELFF. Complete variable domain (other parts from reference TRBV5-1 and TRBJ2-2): KAGVTQTPRYLIKTRGQQVTLSCSPISGHRSVSWYQQTPGQGLQFLFEYFSETQRNKGNFPGRFSGRQFSNSRSEMNVSTLELGDSALYLCASSENTGELFFGEGSRLTVL.

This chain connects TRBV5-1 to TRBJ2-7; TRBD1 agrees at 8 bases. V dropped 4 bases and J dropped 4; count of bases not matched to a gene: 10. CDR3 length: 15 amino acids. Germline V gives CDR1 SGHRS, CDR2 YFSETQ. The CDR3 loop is CASSDQGAYTYEQYF. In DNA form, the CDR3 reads TGCGCCAGCAGCGACCAGGGGGCCTACACTTACGAGCAGTACTTC.

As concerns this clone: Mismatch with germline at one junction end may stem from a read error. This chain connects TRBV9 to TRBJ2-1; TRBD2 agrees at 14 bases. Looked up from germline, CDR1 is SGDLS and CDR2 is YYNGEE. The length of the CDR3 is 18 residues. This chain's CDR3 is CASSVGLAGGPPYTEQFF. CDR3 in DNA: TGTGCCAGCAGCGTAGGACTAGCGGGAGGGCCCCCTTACACTGAGCAGTTCTTC. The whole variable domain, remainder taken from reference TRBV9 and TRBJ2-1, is DSGVTQTPKHLITATGQRVTLRCSPRSGDLSVYWYQQSLDQGLQFLIQYYNGEERAKGNILERFSAQQFPDLHSELNLSSLELGDSALYFCASSVGLAGGPPYTEQFFGPGTRLTVL.